This T cell receptor (beta chain) stems from a study of T cells in Graves' hyperthyroidism and ophthalmopathy (dated by TCRdb to the late 2010s). Context from the whole study: TCR V-J signatures able to tell the groups apart were searched for in a discovery cohort of 90 to 100 patients, of whom roughly 42 had Graves' ophthalmopathy and 57 had stable Graves' hyperthyroidism. An independent validation cohort of around 19 hyperthyroidism patients and roughly 16 patients who later progressed to ophthalmopathy tested prospective prediction of ophthalmopathy. The roughly 99 discovery patients were divided at random into training and test sets in a 7:3 ratio. The study also compared thyroid tissue and blood T-cell repertoires from several Graves' hyperthyroidism patients. After sampling, hyperthyroidism patients received methimazole starting at 30 mg daily, and ophthalmopathy patients received high-dose intravenous methylprednisolone. According to the paper, TCR Vbeta CDR3 sequencing was carried out on approximately 140 peripheral blood samples, which came from 40 to 45 ophthalmopathy, around 75 hyperthyroidism and about 17 progressor patients. Results and caveats for the whole study, not just this receptor: Ophthalmopathy was separated from stable hyperthyroidism by a 13 V-J signature model, with 87.88% sensitivity and about 81% specificity obtained in cross-validation and 80%/75% obtained in testing. No statistical method was used to fix the sample size in advance, and group allocation was not hidden from the investigators. In validation, the model predicted progression to ophthalmopathy a median of approximately 6.3 months before onset, with over 55% sensitivity and more than 72% specificity. Most expanded thyroid clonotypes (frequency above 0.001) were also detected in blood, suggesting blood repertoires may reflect thyroid immune responses.

From the cysteine through the phenylalanine, the CDR3 covers 21 amino acids. Left in the record is the CDR3 DNA by itself, 63 bases read in frame from the first base. The germline V gene supplies CDR1 SGHAT and CDR2 FQNNGV. The junction shows trimming of 1 base on V and 4 bases on J, plus 26 bases between the germline ends. The study excluded patients with uncontrolled infections, other autoimmune diseases, pregnancy or lactation. Diagnoses were established on the basis of clinical symptoms, serum thyroxine and TRAb, thyroid ultrasound, and orbital computed tomography. Trizol reagent was used to extract total RNA, and RNA quality was then checked on an Agilent 2100 Bioanalyzer. TCR beta CDR3 regions were amplified from RNA transcripts. A first-round RT-PCR of the TCR CDR3 used the HTBI primer set with the Qiagen OneStep RT-PCR kit. Libraries were constructed in a second round of multiplex PCR, after which size selection and purification were carried out. Sequencing of the libraries was done on an Illumina HiSeq2000 using paired-end 100 bp reads. The study's processing was this. SOAPnuke was used to process the raw data, removing reads that contained adapters or uncalled bases, had a mean Phred below 15, or lacked an exact match to the constant primer or identifier. High-quality paired reads were merged using COPE v1.2.5, and each unique nucleotide sequence was defined as a clonotype. Clonotypes were aligned to IMGT TRBV, TRBD and TRBJ reference segments using MiTCR v1.1. Only V-J combinations with frequency above 0.0001, covering about 99% of repertoires, were analysed. A TCS score was defined as the ratio of F50 (clonal expansion) to E x V (chaos), with BLOSUM62-based TCRdist applied between CDR3 peptides within each V-J. Welch's t-statistics and random forest reduced around 510 V-J features to roughly 13, which were used in a naive Bayes classifier (R e1071). The Morisita-Horn index was used to measure how similar the thyroid and blood repertoires were. TCRdb cleaned the public reads at Q25 with fastp, built clones with MiXCR and kept in-frame beta chains. Identical CDR3 protein sequences are pooled into one entry, listed with their most common genes and DNA. The V and J calls reflect TCRdb's pipeline rather than the authors' work. The sample table shows 500,000 to 800,000 distinct CDR3 sequences, and 45% are seen once. The top ten clones comprise approximately 7.2% of the sample.

In its sample, this clonotype was seen a few times. The antigen it binds to is not known. No per-base quality is available; no much larger clone lies one base away. This TCR derives from an adult man with Graves' disease, either hyperthyroidism or ophthalmopathy (not recorded which). The rearranged chain carries TRBV11-2 and TRBJ2-6; the D call is possibly TRBD1 or TRBD2, each sharing 6 bases. Material: peripheral blood or thyroid tissue (not recorded which). The DNA is as follows: TGTGCCAGCAGCTTAGTTCTCTACGGTGGGGGGCAGGGCGGAGGGGCCAACGTCCTGACTTTC. Its coded protein is CASSLVLYGGGQGGGANVLTF.